Presented here are 9 T cell receptor beta chains from one specimen sequenced in a study of T cell responses to AZD1222 COVID-19 vaccine. Sequencing was performed with immunoSEQ multiplex PCR; in TCRdb, only in-frame clones are kept and a portion is missing. This table holds about 94,000 clones, around nine tenths found once. The sample was peripheral blood, taken 28 days after the second AZD1222 dose. These receptors were collected from an adult who received the AZD1222 COVID-19 vaccine.

The chain couples TRBV19 to TRBJ1-1, with D possibly matching TRBD1 (5 bases). From germline, CDR1 is LNHDA and CDR2 SQIVND (reference sequence). The CDR3 length is 15 residues. The ends were cut back, 4 bases at V and 0 bases at J, with 12 bases in the middle. Written as DNA, the CDR3 is TGTGCCAGTAGTACCCAACTACAGGTGAACACTGAAGCTTTCTTT. Residues: CASSTQLQVNTEAFF.

The chain joins TRBV27 to TRBJ1-1; D is uncertain. Germline CDR1 is MNHEY and CDR2 is SMNVEV (reference sequence). The V end was cut by 5 bases, the J end by 6 bases, with 13 bases between. CDR3 length equals 13 residues. The CDR3 protein is CASSPTPDSEAFF. The CDR3, as DNA: TGTGCCAGCAGTCCGACACCTGACTCTGAAGCTTTCTTT.

This rearrangement joins TRBV7-3 to TRBJ1-1; 9 positions match TRBD1. The CDR3 spans 15 residues. Germline-derived CDR1 and CDR2 are SGHTA and FQGTGA. Trimming at V came to 5 bases and at J to 4 bases, leaving 8 bases not matched to a gene. The CDR3, as DNA: TGTGCCAGCAGCCCACAGGGGGCTGTTGCCACTGAAGCTTTCTTT. Translated, it gives CASSPQGAVATEAFF.

This chain joins TRBV18 and TRBJ1-2; TRBD1 aligns across 7 bases. Germline V lookup: CDR1 KGHSH, CDR2 LQKENI. This CDR3 is 15 amino acids long. V shed 2 bases and J 5 bases; nucleotides not matched to a gene: 8. CDR3 region: CASSPMTGQPYGYTF. CDR3 nucleotides: TGTGCCAGCTCACCAATGACGGGACAGCCTTATGGCTACACCTTC.

The chain couples TRBV28 to TRBJ1-2; the match to TRBD1 covers 8 bases. Germline trimming cut 5 bases from V and 2 bases from J; bases unmatched to any gene: 7. CDR1 and CDR2 from the germline V gene are MDHEN and SYDVKM. This CDR3 spans 15 amino acids. CDR3 sequence reads: CASSIGQGGNYGYTF. The CDR3 DNA is TGTGCCAGCAGTATTGGACAGGGAGGCAACTATGGCTACACCTTC.

This rearrangement joins TRBV5-8 to TRBJ2-2; TRBD1 might be the D (5 bases). Germline CDR1 is SGHTS and CDR2 is YDEGEE. V lost 0 bases to trimming and J lost 3 bases, with 12 bases between them. This CDR3 has 16 residues. CDR3 in amino acids: CASSLAEGAHTGELFF. In DNA form, the CDR3 reads TGTGCCAGCAGCTTGGCCGAAGGGGCGCACACCGGGGAGCTGTTTTTT. Complete variable domain (other parts from reference TRBV5-8 and TRBJ2-2): EAGVTQSPTHLIKTRGQQATLRCSPISGHTSVYWYQQALGLGLQFLLWYDEGEERNRGNFPPRFSGRQFPNYSSELNVNALELEDSALYLCASSLAEGAHTGELFFGEGSRLTVL.

V and J are TRBV5-1 and TRBJ2-5; 7 bases are shared with TRBD1. Germline V lookup: CDR1 SGHRS, CDR2 YFSETQ. The CDR3 has 14 amino acids. J gave up 4 bases and V 4 bases, and 7 bases lay outside the gene matches. The CDR3 here is CASSQTGSGETQYF. For the CDR3, the DNA is TGCGCCAGCAGCCAGACAGGGTCGGGAGAGACCCAGTACTTC. Supplemented by reference TRBV5-1 and TRBJ2-5, the full variable domain reads KAGVTQTPRYLIKTRGQQVTLSCSPISGHRSVSWYQQTPGQGLQFLFEYFSETQRNKGNFPGRFSGRQFSNSRSEMNVSTLELGDSALYLCASSQTGSGETQYFGPGTRLLVL.

J is TRBJ1-3 and V is TRBV5-1, with D possibly being TRBD1 (6 bases). Trimming shortened V by 1 base and J by 1 base, and 15 bases separated the two germline ends. Germline V gene lookup returns CDR1 SGHRS and CDR2 YFSETQ. CDR3 size: 17 residues. CDR3 in DNA: TGCGCCAGCAGCTTGAATGGAGGGGGTCTTTCTGGAAACACCATATATTTT. Its protein is CASSLNGGGLSGNTIYF.

The CDR3 loop reads CASIDTGTSMVQYF. In DNA, the CDR3 is TGTGCCAGCATCGATACCGGGACTAGCATGGTGCAGTACTTC. This chain joins TRBV7-9 and TRBJ2-7, with 9 nucleotides matching TRBD2. Germline lookup yields CDR1 SEHNR and CDR2 FQNEAQ (reference sequence). The CDR3 extends over 14 amino acids. Unmatched junction bases numbered 13, after V lost 7 bases and J lost 9 bases.